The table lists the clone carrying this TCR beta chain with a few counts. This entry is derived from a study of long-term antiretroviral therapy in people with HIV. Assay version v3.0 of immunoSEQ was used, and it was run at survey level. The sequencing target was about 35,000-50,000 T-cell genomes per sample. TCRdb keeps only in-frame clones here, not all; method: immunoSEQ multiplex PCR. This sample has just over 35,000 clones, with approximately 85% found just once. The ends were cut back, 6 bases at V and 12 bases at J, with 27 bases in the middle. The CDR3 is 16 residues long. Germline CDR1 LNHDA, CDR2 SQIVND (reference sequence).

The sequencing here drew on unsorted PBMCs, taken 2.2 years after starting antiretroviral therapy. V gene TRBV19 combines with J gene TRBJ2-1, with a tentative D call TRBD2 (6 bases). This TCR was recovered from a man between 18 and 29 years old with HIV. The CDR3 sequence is CASSPREAGLGRVQFF. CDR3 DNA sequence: TGTGCCAGTAGCCCTCGGGAAGCGGGCCTTGGACGGGTGCAGTTCTTC.